One and the same sample provided the 21 T cell receptor beta chains below, sequenced in a study of T cells expressing NK-cell markers. TCRdb re-called the 5' RACE reads; every CDR3 protein appears as one record, without DNA. The sample shows some 450,000 distinct CDR3 sequences, and about 7.1% sits with its ten largest clones. Sample: blood T cells: a sorted CD56 or NKG2C T cell subset, CD4+ or CD8+ T cells, or bulk PBMC T cells (not recorded which). All receptors come from a woman between 18 and 70 years old in good health.

The gene calls are TRBV7-2 and TRBJ2-3. The V gene's germline CDR1 is SGHTA and CDR2 FQGNSA. CDR3 size: 16 residues. The CDR3 protein is CASSLAATFGADTQYF.

This chain uses TRBV5-1 with TRBJ2-3; TCRdb gives TRBD1 as the D gene, but with no DNA this cannot be confirmed. The CDR3 is 16 amino acids. Germline CDR1 and CDR2: SGHRS and YFSETQ. CDR3 in amino acids: CASIGETDSFVGTQYF. The variable domain in full, completed from reference TRBV5-1 and TRBJ2-3, reads KAGVTQTPRYLIKTRGQQVTLSCSPISGHRSVSWYQQTPGQGLQFLFEYFSETQRNKGNFPGRFSGRQFSNSRSEMNVSTLELGDSALYLCASIGETDSFVGTQYFGPGTRLTVL.

The chain carries TRBV10-3 and TRBJ2-2; absent DNA, TCRdb's TRBD1 call cannot be checked. Germline values: CDR1 ENHRY, CDR2 SYGVKD. CDR3 length: 14 amino acids. This CDR3 is CATQTGENTGELFF.

This chain connects TRBV11-2 to TRBJ2-1; TCRdb's D call, TRBD2, is unchecked because there is no DNA. This CDR3 has 19 residues. Germline loops: CDR1 SGHAT, CDR2 FQNNGV. CDR3 region: CASSLDSLSGRGSYNEQFF. The complete variable domain, with remaining parts taken from reference TRBV11-2 and TRBJ2-1, reads EAGVAQSPRYKIIEKRQSVAFWCNPISGHATLYWYQQILGQGPKLLIQFQNNGVVDDSQLPKDRFSAERLKGVDSTLKIQPAKLEDSAVYLCASSLDSLSGRGSYNEQFFGPGTRLTVL.

This chain links TRBV7-8 with TRBJ1-2; TCRdb returns TRBD1, unconfirmable since there is no DNA. The CDR3 runs 15 residues. CDR1 is SGHVS, CDR2 FQNEAQ, per germline. Here the CDR3 reads CASSRREGQVDGYTF.

V gene TRBV6-5 combines with J gene TRBJ1-6; TCRdb proposes TRBD1, but this gene call is untestable without DNA. Germline lookup yields CDR1 MNHEY and CDR2 SVGAGI. The CDR3 is 12 residues long. The CDR3 is CASSYRGGSLHF.

The chain combines TRBV12-3 or TRBV12-4 with TRBJ2-3; TCRdb picks TRBD1, but there is no DNA to check that call. The CDR3 covers 18 residues. The CDR3 sequence: CASSPRVAGASSTDTQYF.

The rearrangement joins TRBV24-1 to TRBJ2-4; TCRdb calls TRBD1, which cannot be checked without DNA. Looked up from germline, CDR1 is KGHDR and CDR2 is SFDVKD. This CDR3 comprises 15 residues. This CDR3 is CATSPLTLAKNIQYF.

This chain uses TRBV5-1 with TRBJ2-5. Germline-derived CDR1 and CDR2 are SGHRS and YFSETQ. This CDR3 is built from 13 residues. The CDR3 reads CASSPDGEETQYF.

The CDR3 is CASSLRTGAAEQYF. The chain couples TRBV7-2 to TRBJ2-7; no DNA is available, so the TRBD1 call from TCRdb remains unchecked. The germline V gene has CDR1 SGHTA and CDR2 FQGNSA. The CDR3 loop spans 14 amino acids.

This sequence joins TRBV7-9 and TRBJ1-1; no DNA is available, so the TRBD1 call from TCRdb remains unchecked. In germline, CDR1 is SEHNR, CDR2 FQNEAQ (reference sequence). This CDR3 is 13 amino acids long. CDR3 loop: CASSPQGVTEAFF.

This chain's CDR3 is CASSDLVTSPGNEQFF. The chain carries TRBV25-1 and TRBJ2-1; TCRdb's assignment of TRBD2 cannot be checked, as there is no DNA. The V gene's germline CDR1 is MGHDK and CDR2 SYGVNS. The CDR3 covers 16 residues.

This chain uses TRBV29-1 with TRBJ2-3; TCRdb's D gene call, TRBD2, goes unchecked for lack of DNA. Per the germline V gene, CDR1 is SQVTM and CDR2 is ANQGSEA. This CDR3 spans 13 amino acids. The CDR3 spells CSVGGNHGDTQYF.

The chain couples TRBV19 to TRBJ2-2; TCRdb designates TRBD1, a call that cannot be tested without DNA. Looked up from germline, CDR1 is LNHDA and CDR2 is SQIVND (reference sequence). This CDR3 has 14 residues. CDR3 residues: CASSIDRGTGELFF.

CDR3 region: CSAGVGDTEAFF. The gene calls are TRBV20-1 and TRBJ1-1. The CDR3 covers 12 residues. Germline values: CDR1 DFQATT, CDR2 SNEGSKA (reference sequence).

The chain couples TRBV7-8 to TRBJ1-4; the TCRdb D gene call, TRBD1, has no DNA to confirm it. The CDR3 runs to 17 residues. The germline CDR1 and CDR2 sequences are SGHVS and FQNEAQ. This CDR3 reads CASTPYPDSSTNEKLFF.

The chain links TRBV11-2 to TRBJ2-4. CDR3 length: 15 amino acids. Germline CDR1 is SGHAT and CDR2 is FQNNGV. CDR3 loop: CASSWGRVAKNIQYF.

The rearrangement joins TRBV7-2 to TRBJ2-3. Germline CDR1 is SGHTA and CDR2 is FQGNSA. The CDR3 sequence is 14 residues long. CDR3 residues: CASSPQDGEDTQYF.

The rearrangement uses TRBV4-1 and TRBJ1-2; TCRdb calls TRBD1, which cannot be checked without DNA. The CDR3 has 14 amino acids. Germline loops: CDR1 MGHRA, CDR2 YSYEKL. CDR3 protein: CASSQDRELYGYTF.

V usage is TRBV7-2 and J usage is TRBJ1-6; absent DNA, TCRdb's TRBD1 call cannot be checked. The V gene's germline CDR1 is SGHTA and CDR2 FQGNSA. The CDR3 totals 15 residues. The CDR3 region is CASSSDRAYNSPLHF.

The chain combines TRBV19 with TRBJ1-1; the D gene TCRdb calls, TRBD1, cannot be checked with no DNA. This CDR3 spans 15 amino acids. CDR1 is LNHDA and CDR2 is SQIVND in the germline V gene (reference sequence). The CDR3 spells CASSRPDSLNTEAFF.